The 24 T cell receptor beta chains given below trace back to one sample, sequenced in a study of T cell responses to AZD1222 COVID-19 vaccine. Using immunoSEQ multiplex PCR, the repertoire was profiled, and TCRdb retains in-frame clones only, with some absent. The repertoire has around 99,000 clones, roughly nine tenths of them found once; the top ten carry less than 6%. Sequenced here: peripheral blood, sampled 28 days after the second AZD1222 dose. Receptor source: an adult who received the AZD1222 COVID-19 vaccine.

The sample holds one count of this clone. V gene TRBV6-4 combines with J gene TRBJ1-1; D gene uncertain. V lost 10 bases and J 4 bases, leaving 16 bases between the germline ends. Germline CDR1 and CDR2: MRHNA and SNTAGT. CDR3 length: 13 amino acids. CDR3 in amino acids: CANRTSLATEAFF. CDR3 sequence (DNA): TGTGCCAACCGGACCTCGTTGGCCACTGAAGCTTTCTTT.

This clone was detected only once. The germline gene is not matched at one end of the junction; a read error may be the cause. V and J are TRBV2 and TRBJ1-4, with D possibly matching TRBD1 (6 bases). This CDR3 has 14 amino acids. Germline V gives CDR1 SNHLY, CDR2 FYNNEI. As DNA, the CDR3 is TGTGCCACCAGTTTGGGAACAGGGAATGAAAAACTGTTTTTT. It codes for CATSLGTGNEKLFF.

This chain links TRBV6-5 with TRBJ1-6; weak D call: TRBD1 (6 bases). Deletions cut 6 bases from V and 6 bases from J, with 12 bases between. The CDR3 runs 14 residues. Germline V gives CDR1 MNHEY, CDR2 SVGAGI. CDR3 coding DNA: TGTGCCAGCAGGGACACAGGGTTTAATTCACCCCTCCACTTT. Encoded protein: CASRDTGFNSPLHF.

This chain links TRBV29-1 with TRBJ1-1, with unresolved D. CDR3 length: 14 amino acids. V was trimmed by 1 base and J by 5 bases, leaving 14 bases between them. Germline-derived CDR1 and CDR2 are SQVTM and ANQGSEA. CDR3 sequence reads: CSVEGLYAGTEAFF. The CDR3 DNA sequence: TGCAGCGTTGAAGGTCTTTACGCGGGGACTGAAGCTTTCTTT.

Note on this clone: This specimen includes other DNA sequences encoding the same CDR3. The CDR3 loop is CASSEDSNTEAFF. In nucleotides, the CDR3 is TGTGCCAGCAGTGAAGACAGCAACACTGAAGCTTTCTTT. The chain carries TRBV2 and TRBJ1-1; D gene uncertain. V was cut by 1 base and J by 2 bases, with 5 bases left in between. Germline CDR1 SNHLY, CDR2 FYNNEI. The CDR3 spans 13 residues.

This clone appeared a few times. The chain recombines TRBV12-5 with TRBJ1-1; no clear D. The V end was cut by 6 bases, the J end by 1 base, with 12 bases between. Germline V lookup: CDR1 LGHNT, CDR2 FRNRAP. The CDR3 is made up of 14 amino acids. The CDR3 protein is CASGLGTWNTEAFF. The DNA for the CDR3 is TGTGCTAGTGGGTTAGGAACATGGAACACTGAAGCTTTCTTT.

This clone came up a few times. The chain carries TRBV4-3 and TRBJ2-1; 13 bases align to TRBD2. Germline CDR1 is LGHNA and CDR2 is YSLEER. The CDR3 extends over 17 amino acids. V trimming: 0 bases; J trimming: 5 bases; junction bases outside the gene matches: 4. This CDR3 is CASSQDLLAGGDNEQFF. CDR3 nucleotide sequence: TGCGCCAGCAGCCAAGACCTACTAGCGGGGGGGGACAATGAGCAGTTCTTC.

This chain connects TRBV6-5 to TRBJ1-5; no clear D. V lost 8 bases and J lost 1, with 15 bases in between. The CDR3 runs 15 residues. Germline V gives CDR1 MNHEY, CDR2 SVGAGI. CDR3 amino acids: CASSIRAGSNQPQHF. The CDR3 DNA reads as TGTGCCAGCTCTATTAGGGCCGGAAGCAATCAGCCCCAGCATTTT.

The chain couples TRBV6-4 to TRBJ2-1; 8 nucleotides match TRBD1. The CDR3 loop spans 16 amino acids. V was clipped by 3 bases and J by 2 bases; unmatched bases: 6. CDR1 is MRHNA and CDR2 is SNTAGT in the germline V gene. The DNA of the CDR3 is TGTGCCAGCAGTGAGGGCCCGGGACAGGCCTACAATGAGCAGTTCTTC. This gives the protein CASSEGPGQAYNEQFF.

This clone was counted a single time. The V and J genes are TRBV7-8 and TRBJ1-1; 8 bases map to TRBD1. The CDR3 is 13 amino acids. Per the germline V gene, CDR1 is SGHVS and CDR2 is FQNEAQ. The V gene end was trimmed by 3 bases and the J gene end by 6 bases; junction bases not matched to a gene: 3. CDR3 loop: CASSLDREAEAFF. CDR3 in DNA: TGTGCCAGCAGCTTGGACAGGGAAGCTGAAGCTTTCTTT.

Only a few counts were recorded for this clone. The chain links TRBV6-5 to TRBJ1-2; no firm D call. Trimming left V 5 bases short and J 0 bases short, with 1 base between. The CDR3 contains 11 residues. CDR1 and CDR2 (germline): MNHEY, SVGAGI. The CDR3 spells CASSPNYGYTF. As DNA, the CDR3 is TGTGCCAGCAGTCCTAACTATGGCTACACCTTC.

This rearrangement joins TRBV6-2 or TRBV6-3 to TRBJ1-2; 7 nucleotides match TRBD1. With 3 bases clipped from V and 2 bases from J, the junction kept 3 bases outside the gene matches. CDR3 length: 14 amino acids. CDR1 is MNHEY, CDR2 SVGEGT, per germline. This chain's CDR3 is CASSYGGQNYGYTF. The DNA for the CDR3 is TGTGCCAGCAGTTATGGGGGACAGAACTATGGCTACACCTTC.

The chain combines TRBV12-3 or TRBV12-4 with TRBJ2-7; 8 bases agree with TRBD1. V lost 7 bases, J lost 5 bases, and 7 bases stayed unmatched. The CDR3 is 13 residues long. The CDR3 is CASTGQGDHEQYF. CDR3 DNA: TGTGCCAGCACAGGACAGGGTGACCACGAGCAGTACTTC.

V gene TRBV27 combines with J gene TRBJ2-7; D gene unclear. V shed 5 bases and J shed 5 bases, with 13 bases lying between them. CDR1 is MNHEY, CDR2 SMNVEV, per germline (reference sequence). This CDR3 has 13 residues. This CDR3 is CASSLAWGNEQYF. CDR3 DNA: TGTGCCAGCAGTCTCGCCTGGGGAAACGAGCAGTACTTC.

Worth noting for this clone: The sample contains more than one DNA sequence encoding this CDR3. The rearrangement joins TRBV5-1 to TRBJ2-2; D perhaps matches TRBD1 (6 bases). The CDR3 covers 15 residues. CDR1 is SGHRS and CDR2 is YFSETQ in the germline V gene. The V end lost 5 bases, the J end lost 0 bases, and 11 bases lay between the germline ends. Here the CDR3 reads CASSLDRPNTGELFF. The CDR3, as DNA: TGCGCCAGCAGTCTCGACAGGCCGAACACCGGGGAGCTGTTTTTT.

This chain joins TRBV15 and TRBJ2-4; D unclear. Germline V CDR1 and CDR2: LNHNV, YYDKDF (reference sequence). There are 15 residues in the CDR3. The ends were cut back, 5 bases at V and 2 bases at J, with 13 bases in the middle. The CDR3 region is CATSPEPNSKNIQYF. CDR3 bases: TGTGCCACCAGCCCGGAGCCTAATTCCAAAAACATTCAGTACTTC. The full variable domain, with the rest looked up from reference TRBV15 and TRBJ2-4, is DAMVIQNPRYQVTQFGKPVTLSCSQTLNHNVMYWYQQKSSQAPKLLFHYYDKDFNNEADTPDNFQSRRPNTSFCFLDIRSPGLGDTAMYLCATSPEPNSKNIQYFGAGTRLSVL.

The chain employs TRBV7-2 and TRBJ1-2; D not resolved. Germline V gene data show CDR1 as SGHTA and CDR2 as FQGNSA. This CDR3 is built from 17 residues. The V gene lost 1 base and the J gene lost 7 bases, with 22 bases spanning the gap. The CDR3 here is CASSLGGRVYGRVGYTF. CDR3 nucleotide sequence: TGTGCCAGCAGCTTAGGCGGCAGAGTATATGGTAGAGTTGGCTACACCTTC.

The chain links TRBV3-1 (or the pseudogene TRBV3-2) to TRBJ2-2; no clear D. Per the germline V gene, CDR1 is LGHDT and CDR2 is YNNKEL (reference sequence). The V gene lost 4 bases and the J gene lost 5 bases, with 17 bases spanning the gap. The CDR3 sequence is 16 residues long. Here the CDR3 reads CASSLRVGGLTGELFF. The CDR3 DNA sequence: TGTGCCAGCAGCCTACGGGTGGGCGGATTAACCGGGGAGCTGTTTTTT.

This sequence joins TRBV18 and TRBJ2-7, with 8 bases lining up with TRBD1. The ends lost 3 bases at V and 6 bases at J; junction bases unmatched: 7. The CDR3 covers 14 residues. Germline CDR1 is KGHSH and CDR2 is LQKENI. CDR3 amino acids: CASSPSTGAGEQYF. The CDR3 DNA is TGTGCCAGCTCACCCTCGACAGGGGCGGGCGAGCAGTACTTC.

The chain couples TRBV7-7 to TRBJ2-3; no clear D gene. The CDR3 has 13 amino acids. In germline, CDR1 is SSHAT, CDR2 FNYEAQ (reference sequence). V dropped 6 bases and J dropped 1 base, with 8 bases sitting between them. CDR3 loop: CASSSGRTDTQYF. CDR3 DNA sequence: TGTGCCAGCAGTTCAGGACGCACAGATACGCAGTATTTT.

The rearrangement links TRBV5-1 to TRBJ2-1; the D is unclear. Germline V gene lookup returns CDR1 SGHRS and CDR2 YFSETQ. V was trimmed by 1 base and J by 5 bases, leaving 7 bases between them. The CDR3 has 13 residues. CDR3 protein: CASSLTGNNEQFF. The DNA of the CDR3 is TGCGCCAGCAGCTTGACTGGGAACAATGAGCAGTTCTTC.

This rearrangement joins TRBV12-3 or TRBV12-4 to TRBJ2-7, with TRBD2 matching 7 bases. With V trimmed by 6 bases and J by 7 bases, 9 bases remained unmatched. This CDR3 is built from 13 residues. The chain's CDR3 is CASSRTREGEQYF. The CDR3, as DNA: TGTGCCAGCAGCCGGACGAGGGAGGGAGAGCAGTACTTC.

The chain links TRBV11-2 to TRBJ1-4, with TRBD1 as a possible D gene (6 bases). The CDR3 runs to 14 residues. V was pared by 5 bases and J by 5 bases, with 12 bases between. Germline V CDR1 and CDR2: SGHAT, FQNNGV. CDR3 region: CASSRRTENEKLFF. The CDR3 DNA reads as TGTGCCAGCAGCCGACGGACAGAGAATGAAAAACTGTTTTTT.

The chain links TRBV30 to TRBJ1-5; unclear D gene. The CDR3 has 12 amino acids. V shed 3 bases and J shed 11 bases, with 14 bases lying between them. Germline loops: CDR1 GTSNPN, CDR2 SVGIG (reference sequence). The CDR3 spells CAWSEGGKAQHF. DNA for the CDR3: TGTGCCTGGAGCGAGGGTGGGAAGGCCCAGCATTTT.